This T cell receptor beta chain derives from a study of shared clonotypes between healthy human individuals. Germline CDR1 reads LGHNA; CDR2 reads YSLEER. Trimming stripped 4 bases from V and 4 bases from J, with 16 bases between. This CDR3 has 16 residues. The naive CD8 population came from CD45RO-negative cells selected for CCR7, without terminally differentiated effector memory CD45RA+ cells. Donors comprised healthy HIV-negative adults lacking recent acute infections or vaccinations. Overall study results and limits: Several donors shared approximately 5% of their naive CD4 clonotypes. The sole specimen, blood, was sampled, and tissue repertoires likely differ.

The table came from immunoSEQ multiplex PCR; TCRdb's copy has only in-frame clones and leaves some out. The repertoire has roughly 890,000 clones, 92% of them found once; the top ten carry more than 20%. Concerning this clone: Its target is not known.

Sequencing was done on a sample of naive CD8+ T cells sorted from blood. The chain couples TRBV4-3 to TRBJ2-2, with a tentative D call TRBD2 (5 bases). The receptor was isolated from a man younger than 45 in good health. This CDR3 is CASSRGFSSSTGELFF. CDR3 DNA: TGCGCCAGCAGCCGCGGGTTCTCTAGTTCCACCGGGGAGCTGTTTTTT.